The 25 T cell receptor beta chains listed next were all sequenced from one sample in a study of shared clonotypes between healthy human individuals. Some clones are missing from TCRdb's copy, which holds only in-frame ones; the method was immunoSEQ multiplex PCR. Of 1.6 million or so clones in the sample, approximately 98.5% were seen once. Sequencing input: naive CD4+ T cells sorted from blood. As for subset: CD45RA+ positively selected. These receptors all come from a young man in good health.

The chain has TRBV6-1 and TRBJ1-1; no clear D gene. V shed 4 bases and J shed 4 bases, with 16 bases lying between them. CDR3 length equals 15 residues. Germline loops: CDR1 MNHNS, CDR2 SASEGT. The CDR3 nucleotides are TGTGCCAGCAGTGCCCCCCGGCAGTCGGGCACTGAAGCTTTCTTT. This encodes CASSAPRQSGTEAFF.

This clone was detected once. The chain combines TRBV5-1 with TRBJ2-7; 13 bases map to TRBD2. Trimming cost V 3 bases and J 1 base; bases outside gene matches: 7. Germline CDR1 is SGHRS and CDR2 is YFSETQ. This CDR3 contains 17 residues. The CDR3 region has the DNA TGCGCCAGCAGCTCTTGGACTAGCGGGAGCATTTCCTACGAGCAGTACTTC. It specifies CASSSWTSGSISYEQYF.

The V gene is TRBV5-1, the J gene TRBJ2-2; D is possibly TRBD2 (5 bases). Trimming removed 5 bases from V and 1 base from J, with 9 bases in between. Germline V gene lookup returns CDR1 SGHRS and CDR2 YFSETQ. The CDR3 consists of 14 residues. CDR3 coding DNA: TGCGCCAGCAGTGAAGCGGTGAACACCGGGGAGCTGTTTTTT. It translates to CASSEAVNTGELFF.

The chain employs TRBV27 and TRBJ1-4, with no clear D. Germline V gene sequence: CDR1 MNHEY, CDR2 SMNVEV (reference sequence). The V end lost 3 bases, the J end lost 8 bases, and 10 bases lay between the germline ends. There are 13 residues in the CDR3. DNA of the CDR3: TGTGCCAGCAGTTTTAACAGAGGGGAAAAACTGTTTTTT. Its translation: CASSFNRGEKLFF.

The chain has TRBV7-7 and TRBJ2-3; no firm D call. The CDR3 sequence is 13 residues long. The V end lost 1 base, the J end lost 7 bases, and 9 bases lay between the germline ends. In germline, CDR1 is SSHAT, CDR2 FNYEAQ (reference sequence). The CDR3 loop reads CASSLGPFNTQYF. CDR3 nucleotide sequence: TGTGCCAGCAGCTTAGGACCCTTCAATACGCAGTATTTT.

The rearrangement joins TRBV19 to TRBJ2-7; no firm D call. The CDR3 extends over 15 amino acids. Germline lookup yields CDR1 LNHDA and CDR2 SQIVND (reference sequence). Trimming took off 7 bases at V and 3 bases at J, with 19 bases between the two ends. The CDR3 DNA is TGTGCCAGTATCCCCCGAGAGGCAGAATTCTACGAGCAGTACTTC. Translating it yields CASIPREAEFYEQYF.

This chain joins TRBV5-1 and TRBJ2-1, with D tentatively TRBD2 (6 bases). Trimming stripped 4 bases from V and 2 bases from J, with 19 bases between. CDR3 length equals 17 residues. CDR1 and CDR2 (germline): SGHRS, YFSETQ. The CDR3 protein is CASSPSSGGSAYNEQFF. DNA for the CDR3: TGCGCCAGCAGCCCATCCTCCGGAGGGAGCGCCTACAATGAGCAGTTCTTC.

On this clone: Other DNA sequences within the sample encode an identical CDR3. The rearrangement links TRBV5-1 to TRBJ2-3; 15 bases map to TRBD2. This CDR3 spans 16 amino acids. Looked up from germline, CDR1 is SGHRS and CDR2 is YFSETQ. J was trimmed by 3 bases and V by 3 bases; bases with no gene match: 2. In nucleotides, the CDR3 is TGCGCCAGCAGCTCAGGACTAGCGGGAGGGACAGATACGCAGTATTTT. Translating gives CASSSGLAGGTDTQYF.

The chain carries TRBV10-3 and TRBJ2-7; 7 bases map to TRBD2. The CDR3 is made up of 16 amino acids. V lost 4 bases, J lost 2 bases, and 11 bases stayed unmatched. Germline loops: CDR1 ENHRY, CDR2 SYGVKD. The CDR3 region is CAISVGGSGGAYEQYF. CDR3 DNA: TGTGCCATCAGTGTTGGGGGGTCGGGAGGAGCCTACGAGCAGTACTTC.

The CDR3 spells CATSTHHSEPQHF. The DNA of the CDR3 is TGTGCCACCAGCACACACCATTCCGAGCCCCAGCATTTT. The chain uses TRBV15 and TRBJ1-5; D is undetermined. The CDR3 totals 13 residues. Per germline, CDR1 LNHNV and CDR2 YYDKDF (reference sequence). Deletions cut 4 bases from V and 8 bases from J, with 12 bases between.

This sequence joins TRBV6-5 and TRBJ2-7, with 7 bases lining up with TRBD2. The germline V gene encodes CDR1 MNHEY and CDR2 SVGAGI. V lost 5 bases and J lost 5; bases outside the gene matches: 9. CDR3 length: 14 residues. CDR3 sequence: CASSTGGSLNEQYF. In nucleotides, the CDR3 is TGTGCCAGCAGTACGGGCGGGAGTCTAAACGAGCAGTACTTC.

The chain employs TRBV11-2 and TRBJ2-7; D is unclear. The germline CDR1 and CDR2 sequences are SGHAT and FQNNGV. The CDR3 length is 11 residues. V was shortened by 6 bases and J by 3 bases, with 6 bases between the two germline ends. The CDR3 here is CASRKGYEQYF. The CDR3 DNA follows: TGTGCCAGCAGAAAAGGCTACGAGCAGTACTTC.

J is TRBJ2-5 and V is TRBV20-1; unclear D gene. Deletions cut 3 bases from V and 7 bases from J, with 6 bases between. Germline V lookup: CDR1 DFQATT, CDR2 SNEGSKA (reference sequence). The CDR3 loop spans 10 amino acids. Here the CDR3 reads CSARARTQYF. The CDR3 DNA follows: TGCAGTGCTAGGGCAAGGACCCAGTACTTC.

The chain has TRBV7-9 and TRBJ2-3; possible D gene TRBD2, 6 bases. Germline CDR1 reads SEHNR; CDR2 reads FQNEAQ (reference sequence). V gave up 3 bases and J gave up 0 bases, with 16 bases separating them. There are 17 residues in the CDR3. The CDR3 DNA is TGTGCCAGCAGCTTTTGGTCGAGCGGGCCTAGCACAGATACGCAGTATTTT. Amino acids: CASSFWSSGPSTDTQYF.

V gene TRBV13 combines with J gene TRBJ2-3; D might be TRBD2 (5 bases). Trimming took off 0 bases at V and 5 bases at J, with 12 bases between the two ends. This CDR3 comprises 15 residues. Germline V gene sequence: CDR1 PRHDT, CDR2 FYEKMQ (reference sequence). The CDR3 DNA sequence: TGTGCCAGCAGCTTAGGGTCCCGGGGTGGAGATACGCAGTATTTT. Its translation is CASSLGSRGGDTQYF.

The chain has TRBV6-1 and TRBJ1-4; tentative D call: TRBD1 (6 bases). V dropped 2 bases and J dropped 14 bases, with 18 bases sitting between them. Looked up from germline, CDR1 is MNHNS and CDR2 is SASEGT. The CDR3 has 14 residues. The DNA for the CDR3 is TGTGCCAGCAGTGAAAGGGGGGATACCCGGGGGCTGTTTTTT. Amino acids: CASSERGDTRGLFF.

This chain uses TRBV19 with TRBJ2-3, with D perhaps matching TRBD2 (6 bases). V was pared by 8 bases and J by 4 bases, with 13 bases between. Germline assignment: CDR1 LNHDA and CDR2 SQIVND (reference sequence). This CDR3 has 13 amino acids. CDR3 bases: TGTGCCAGTCGGGTCGGGAGAGCAGATACGCAGTATTTT. Protein product: CASRVGRADTQYF. The full variable domain, rest sourced from reference TRBV19 and TRBJ2-3, is DGGITQSPKYLFRKEGQNVTLSCEQNLNHDAMYWYRQDPGQGLRLIYYSQIVNDFQKGDIAEGYSVSREKKESFPLTVTSAQKNPTAFYLCASRVGRADTQYFGPGTRLTVL.

This clone was recorded once. The rearrangement joins TRBV7-7 to TRBJ2-7, with D maybe TRBD1 (6 bases). V gave up 3 bases and J gave up 0 bases, with 6 bases separating them. CDR1 SSHAT and CDR2 FNYEAQ come from the germline V gene (reference sequence). The CDR3 is 13 amino acids. The CDR3 here is CASSLDSSYEQYF. The CDR3 DNA reads as TGTGCCAGCAGCTTGGACAGCTCCTACGAGCAGTACTTC.

The chain links TRBV30 to TRBJ2-1; the D gene could be TRBD1 or TRBD2 (7 bases each). V was cut by 3 bases and J by 2 bases, with 17 bases left in between. The CDR3 length is 16 residues. The germline V gene has CDR1 GTSNPN and CDR2 SVGIG (reference sequence). CDR3 protein: CAWREISGGAYNEQFF. CDR3 in DNA: TGTGCCTGGAGGGAAATCTCAGGGGGGGCCTACAATGAGCAGTTCTTC. The full variable domain, completed using reference TRBV30 and TRBJ2-1, is SQTIHQWPATLVQPVGSPLSLECTVEGTSNPNLYWYRQAAGRGLQLLFYSVGIGQISSEVPQNLSASRPQDRQFILSSKKLLLSDSGFYLCAWREISGGAYNEQFFGPGTRLTVL.

The chain couples TRBV11-2 to TRBJ1-1; D gene unclear. The CDR3 contains 14 residues. V was clipped by 4 bases and J by 5 bases, with 14 bases between them. Looked up from germline, CDR1 is SGHAT and CDR2 is FQNNGV. DNA for the CDR3: TGTGCCAGCAGCTCTATCAACATGGGTACTGAAGCTTTCTTT. It is translated as CASSSINMGTEAFF.

The genes are TRBV7-9 and TRBJ2-3; 7 bases align to TRBD2. Germline V gene data show CDR1 as SEHNR and CDR2 as FQNEAQ (reference sequence). There are 16 residues in the CDR3. The CDR3 DNA sequence: TGTGCGCTGGAGGCGGGAGTTCCCCCCGGCACAGATACGCAGTATTTT. Translated: CALEAGVPPGTDTQYF.

The chain links TRBV11-2 to TRBJ2-7, with 9 bases identical to TRBD1. The CDR3 covers 14 residues. CDR1 is SGHAT and CDR2 is FQNNGV in the germline V gene. The J segment lost 0 bases and the V segment lost 5 bases, leaving 2 bases of the junction unmatched. The CDR3 reads CASSKGQGSYEQYF. In DNA, the CDR3 is TGTGCCAGCAGCAAGGGACAGGGCTCCTACGAGCAGTACTTC.

V and J are TRBV11-2 and TRBJ2-7; weak D call: TRBD1 (6 bases). The CDR3 loop spans 16 amino acids. Germline V gene sequence: CDR1 SGHAT, CDR2 FQNNGV. Trimming left V 4 bases short and J 0 bases short, with 16 bases between. CDR3: CASSSLTGTDSYEQYF. For the CDR3, the DNA is TGTGCCAGCAGCTCCCTCACAGGGACGGACTCCTACGAGCAGTACTTC.

This chain connects TRBV19 to TRBJ2-5; D unresolved. V dropped 6 bases and J dropped 2 bases, with 16 bases sitting between them. Germline V gene sequence: CDR1 LNHDA, CDR2 SQIVND (reference sequence). The CDR3 covers 15 residues. CDR3 loop: CASRPTPNRQETQYF. The CDR3 DNA is TGTGCCAGTAGACCTACCCCCAACAGACAAGAGACCCAGTACTTC.

This clone was picked up one time. The chain links TRBV5-1 to TRBJ2-7; D remains ambiguous. Trimming cost V 1 base and J 3 bases, with 17 bases left between them. The CDR3 is made up of 16 amino acids. Germline V gene data show CDR1 as SGHRS and CDR2 as YFSETQ. CDR3 sequence (DNA): TGCGCCAGCAGCTTGTCTGGAAACGCCGGAATCTACGAGCAGTACTTC. Encoded protein: CASSLSGNAGIYEQYF. The entire variable domain, with the rest obtained from reference TRBV5-1 and TRBJ2-7, is as follows: KAGVTQTPRYLIKTRGQQVTLSCSPISGHRSVSWYQQTPGQGLQFLFEYFSETQRNKGNFPGRFSGRQFSNSRSEMNVSTLELGDSALYLCASSLSGNAGIYEQYFGPGTRLTVT.